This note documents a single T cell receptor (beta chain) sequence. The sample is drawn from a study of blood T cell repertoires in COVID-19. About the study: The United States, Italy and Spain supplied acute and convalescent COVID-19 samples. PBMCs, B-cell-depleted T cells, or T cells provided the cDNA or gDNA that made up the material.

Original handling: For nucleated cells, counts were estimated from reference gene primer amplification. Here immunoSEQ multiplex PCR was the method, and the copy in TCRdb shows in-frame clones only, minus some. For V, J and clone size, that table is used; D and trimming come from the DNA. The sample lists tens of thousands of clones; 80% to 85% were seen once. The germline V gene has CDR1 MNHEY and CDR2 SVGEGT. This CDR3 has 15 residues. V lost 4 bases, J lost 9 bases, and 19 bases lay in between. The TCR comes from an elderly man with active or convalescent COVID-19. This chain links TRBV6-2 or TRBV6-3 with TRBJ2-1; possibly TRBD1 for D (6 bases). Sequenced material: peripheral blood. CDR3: CASSSFIQGFGEQFF. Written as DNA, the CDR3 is TGTGCCAGCAGTTCCTTCATCCAGGGGTTCGGTGAGCAGTTCTTC.